This TCR beta chain derives from a study of neurological immune-mediated disorders. Whole-study results and caveats: TCR clonal expansion peaked in HTLV-1-associated myelopathy patients and was lowest in multiple sclerosis patients.

Time point meaning: longitudinal time-point 2. Each CDR3 protein gets one entry after TCRdb re-called the 5' RACE reads with MiXCR. The table lists over 75,000 distinct CDR3 sequences, approximately 6% of them singletons, with approximately 8% in the top ten. This clonotype showed up many times. The antigen remains undetermined. Germline CDR1 and CDR2: SNHLY and FYNNEI. The V and J ends lost 5 bases and 3 bases, in that order; junction bases with no gene match: 3. The CDR3 is 14 amino acids. The source of this sequence is a woman aged 60 to 75 with multiple sclerosis. Sequenced: PBMCs. The J gene is TRBJ2-3, the V gene TRBV2; 9 bases match TRBD1. The CDR3 region is CASSKTGGTDTQYF. CDR3 bases: TGTGCCAGCAGTAAGACAGGGGGTACAGATACGCAGTATTTT.